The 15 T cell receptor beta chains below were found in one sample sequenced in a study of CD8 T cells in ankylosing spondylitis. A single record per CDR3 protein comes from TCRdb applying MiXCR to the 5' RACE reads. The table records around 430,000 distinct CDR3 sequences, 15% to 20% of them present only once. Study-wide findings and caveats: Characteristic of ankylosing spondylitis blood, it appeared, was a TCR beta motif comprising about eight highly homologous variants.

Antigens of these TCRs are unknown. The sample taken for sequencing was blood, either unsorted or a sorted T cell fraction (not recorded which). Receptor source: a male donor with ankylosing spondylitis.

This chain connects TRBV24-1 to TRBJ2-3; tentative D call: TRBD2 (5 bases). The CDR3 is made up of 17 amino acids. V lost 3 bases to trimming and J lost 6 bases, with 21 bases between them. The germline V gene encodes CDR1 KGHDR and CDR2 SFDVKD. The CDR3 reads CATSDPLGRESTDTQYF. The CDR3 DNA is TGTGCCACCAGTGATCCACTAGGGCGAGAGTCTACGGATACGCAGTATTTT.

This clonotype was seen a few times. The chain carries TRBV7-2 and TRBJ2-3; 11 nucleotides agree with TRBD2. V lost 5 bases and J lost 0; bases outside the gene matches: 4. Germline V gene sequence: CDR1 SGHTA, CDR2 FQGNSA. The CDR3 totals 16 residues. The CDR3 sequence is CASSLRTSGSTDTQYF. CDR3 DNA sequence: TGTGCCAGCAGCCTTCGGACTAGCGGGAGCACAGATACGCAGTATTTT.

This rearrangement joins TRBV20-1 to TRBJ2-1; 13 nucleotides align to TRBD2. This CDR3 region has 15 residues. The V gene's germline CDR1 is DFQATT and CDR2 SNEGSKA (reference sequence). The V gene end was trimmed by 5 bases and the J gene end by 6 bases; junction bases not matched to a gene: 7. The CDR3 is CSAPERTSGSNEQFF. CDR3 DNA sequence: TGCAGTGCTCCCGAAAGGACTAGCGGGAGCAATGAGCAGTTCTTC.

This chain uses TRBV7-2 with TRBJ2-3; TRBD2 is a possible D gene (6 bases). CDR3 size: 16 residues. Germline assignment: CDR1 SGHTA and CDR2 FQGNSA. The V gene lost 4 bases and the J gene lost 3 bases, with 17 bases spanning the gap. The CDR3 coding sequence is TGTGCCAGCAGCTCGATGAACGGGAGAACGACAGATACGCAGTATTTT. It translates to CASSSMNGRTTDTQYF.

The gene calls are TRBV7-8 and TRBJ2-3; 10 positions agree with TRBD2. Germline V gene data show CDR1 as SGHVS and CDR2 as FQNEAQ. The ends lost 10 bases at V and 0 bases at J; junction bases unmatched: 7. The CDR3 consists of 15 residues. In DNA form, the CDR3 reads TGTGCCACGGGACTAGCGAGATCTAGCACAGATACGCAGTATTTT. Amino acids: CATGLARSSTDTQYF. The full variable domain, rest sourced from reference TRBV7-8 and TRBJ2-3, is GAGVSQSPRYKVAKRGQDVALRCDPISGHVSLFWYQQALGQGPEFLTYFQNEAQLDKSGLPSDRFFAERPEGSVSTLKIQRTQQEDSAVYLCATGLARSSTDTQYFGPGTRLTVL.

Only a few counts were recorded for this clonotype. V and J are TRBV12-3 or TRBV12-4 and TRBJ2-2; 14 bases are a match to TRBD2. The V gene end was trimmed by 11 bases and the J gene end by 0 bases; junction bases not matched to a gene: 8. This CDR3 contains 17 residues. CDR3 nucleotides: TGTGCCTTGAAAGGGACTAGCGGGAGTCCGAACACCGGGGAGCTGTTTTTT. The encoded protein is CALKGTSGSPNTGELFF.

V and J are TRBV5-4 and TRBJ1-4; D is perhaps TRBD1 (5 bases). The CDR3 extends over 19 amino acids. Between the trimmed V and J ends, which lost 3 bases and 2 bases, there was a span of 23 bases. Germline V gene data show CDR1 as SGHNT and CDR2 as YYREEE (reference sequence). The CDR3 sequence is CASSSPPAGRIFTNEKLFF. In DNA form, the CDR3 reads TGTGCCAGCAGCTCCCCACCGGCAGGGAGGATTTTTACTAATGAAAAACTGTTTTTT.

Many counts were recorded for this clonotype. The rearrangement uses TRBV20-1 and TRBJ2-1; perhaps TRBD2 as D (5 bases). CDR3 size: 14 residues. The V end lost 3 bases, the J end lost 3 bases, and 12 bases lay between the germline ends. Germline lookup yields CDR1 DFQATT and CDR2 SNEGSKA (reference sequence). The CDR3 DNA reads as TGCAGTGCTAGGCCCCATACTAGCTACAATGAGCAGTTCTTC. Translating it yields CSARPHTSYNEQFF.

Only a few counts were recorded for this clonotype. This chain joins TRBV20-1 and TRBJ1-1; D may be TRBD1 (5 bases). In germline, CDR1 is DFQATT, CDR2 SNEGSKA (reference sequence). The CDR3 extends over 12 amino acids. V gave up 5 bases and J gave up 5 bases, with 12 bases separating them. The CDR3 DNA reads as TGCAGTGCTGGGACGGAGAGGACTGAAGCTTTCTTT. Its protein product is CSAGTERTEAFF.

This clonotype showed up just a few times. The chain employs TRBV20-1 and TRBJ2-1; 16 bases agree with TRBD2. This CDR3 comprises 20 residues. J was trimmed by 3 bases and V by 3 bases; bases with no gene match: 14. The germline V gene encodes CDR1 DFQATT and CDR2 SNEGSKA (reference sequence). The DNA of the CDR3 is TGCAGTGCTAGGTCCCTGGGACTAGCGGGAGGGGGGTCACTCTACAATGAGCAGTTCTTC. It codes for CSARSLGLAGGGSLYNEQFF.

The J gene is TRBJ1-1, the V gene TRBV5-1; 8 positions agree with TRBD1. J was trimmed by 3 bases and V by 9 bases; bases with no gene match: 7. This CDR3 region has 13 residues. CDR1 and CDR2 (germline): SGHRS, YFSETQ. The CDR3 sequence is CATKLGQDTEAFF. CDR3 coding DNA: TGCGCCACCAAATTGGGACAGGACACTGAAGCTTTCTTT.

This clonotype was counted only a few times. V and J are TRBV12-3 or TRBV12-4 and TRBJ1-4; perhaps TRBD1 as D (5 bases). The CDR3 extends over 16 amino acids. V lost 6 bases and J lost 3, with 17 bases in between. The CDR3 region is CASSPTPGRSNEKLFF. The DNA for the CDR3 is TGTGCCAGCAGCCCTACCCCGGGACGGTCTAATGAAAAACTGTTTTTT.

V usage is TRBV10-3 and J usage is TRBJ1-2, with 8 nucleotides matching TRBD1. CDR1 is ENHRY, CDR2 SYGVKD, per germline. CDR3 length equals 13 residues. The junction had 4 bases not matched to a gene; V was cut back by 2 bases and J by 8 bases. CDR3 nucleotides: TGTGCCATCAGTGAGGGACAGGGTGGAGGCTACACCTTC. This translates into CAISEGQGGGYTF.

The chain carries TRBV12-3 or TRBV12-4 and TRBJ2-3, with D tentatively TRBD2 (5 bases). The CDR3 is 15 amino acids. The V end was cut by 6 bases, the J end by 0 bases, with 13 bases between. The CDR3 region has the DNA TGTGCCAGCAGCCGGATACGGGGTAGCACAGATACGCAGTATTTT. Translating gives CASSRIRGSTDTQYF.

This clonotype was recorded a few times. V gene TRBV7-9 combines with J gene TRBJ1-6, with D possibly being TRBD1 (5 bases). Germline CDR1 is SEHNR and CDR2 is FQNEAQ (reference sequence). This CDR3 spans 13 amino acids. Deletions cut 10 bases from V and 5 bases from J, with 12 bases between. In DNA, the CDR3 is TGTGCCACCGCCCCAGGGAATAATTCACCCCTCCACTTT. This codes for CATAPGNNSPLHF.